A single TCR beta chain is shown here with its context. Its antigen is still unknown. The entry originates in a study of PD-L1 blockade in urothelial cancer. Overall study context: Bladder-origin urothelial cancer in males covered about 90% of the 29 patients. Analyses were performed on blood at 3 weeks after treatment start (the second dose) and at 6 weeks. A median blood sample held roughly 150,000 T cells and under 85,000 unique TCRs. Findings of the study overall: Greater 3-week expansion of tumor-associated blood clones was recorded for durable-benefit patients.

Germline assignment: CDR1 MNHEY and CDR2 SVGAGI. V was clipped by 0 bases and J by 8 bases; unmatched bases: 4. The CDR3 sequence is 16 residues long. Time point here: peripheral blood 6 weeks after treatment start. The repertoire was sequenced with immunoSEQ multiplex PCR; TCRdb's copy has only in-frame clones and lacks some. The table lists 100,000 to 150,000 clones, about 82% of them singletons. Sample: PBMCs, taken around atezolizumab (anti-PD-L1) treatment. The clonotype was recovered from a man aged 50 to 59 with urothelial cancer. J is TRBJ2-1 and V is TRBV6-5; 13 bases match TRBD2. CDR3 sequence: CASSYSGTSGIDEQFF. For the CDR3, the DNA is TGTGCCAGCAGTTACTCCGGGACTAGCGGGATCGATGAGCAGTTCTTC.